The next 2 T cell receptor beta chains were all read from a single sample in a study of blood T cell repertoires in COVID-19 (dated by TCRdb to the early 2020s). Library preparation employed the immunoSEQ multiplex PCR assay. Held by TCRdb, this immuneACCESS table contains in-frame sequences only and omits some clones. Under half of the omission traces to an unresolved V gene where checked; the cause of the rest is unknown. The sample data list around 310,000 clones, and 90% of these were observed just once. Together, the top ten hold under 1.1% of the sample. Sequencing was carried out using peripheral blood. All receptors derive from a woman aged 40 to 49 with COVID-19, enrolled during active disease.

This chain links TRBV28 with TRBJ1-1; no reliable D call. The CDR3 runs to 13 residues. Deletions cut 3 bases from V and 5 bases from J, with 10 bases between. The germline gives CDR1 MDHEN, CDR2 SYDVKM. The CDR3 sequence is CASSLGRRTEAFF. As DNA, the CDR3 is TGTGCCAGCAGTTTGGGGAGGCGGACTGAAGCTTTCTTT.

J is TRBJ2-2 and V is TRBV9, with 12 bases identical to TRBD2. The V gene's germline CDR1 is SGDLS and CDR2 YYNGEE. This CDR3 is 17 amino acids long. V lost 0 bases, J lost 5 bases, and 5 bases stayed unmatched. This CDR3 is CASSVVPSGRGTGELFF. CDR3 nucleotides: TGTGCCAGCAGCGTAGTTCCTAGCGGGAGGGGGACCGGGGAGCTGTTTTTT.